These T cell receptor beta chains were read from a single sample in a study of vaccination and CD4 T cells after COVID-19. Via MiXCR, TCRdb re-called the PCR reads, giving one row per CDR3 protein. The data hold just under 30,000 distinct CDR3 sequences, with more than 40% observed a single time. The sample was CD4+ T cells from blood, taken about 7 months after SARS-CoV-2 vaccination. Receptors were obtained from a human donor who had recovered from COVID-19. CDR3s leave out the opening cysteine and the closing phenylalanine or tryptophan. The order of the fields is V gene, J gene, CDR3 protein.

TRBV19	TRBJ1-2	ASRQGFYGYT
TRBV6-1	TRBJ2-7	ASTGTSGARRY
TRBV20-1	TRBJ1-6	SAGQGARDSPLH
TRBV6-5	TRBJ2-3	ASSEGVSQSTDTQY
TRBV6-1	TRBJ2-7	ASRVSGTMYEQY
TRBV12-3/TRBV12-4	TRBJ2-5	ASSLLGGEMETQY
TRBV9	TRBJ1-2	ASSPAPQGSIYGYT
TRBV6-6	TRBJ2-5	ASSDPSGRQETQY
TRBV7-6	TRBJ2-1	ASREGRYEQF
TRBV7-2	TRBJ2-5	ASSQGLAASYRGVWVTTQETQY
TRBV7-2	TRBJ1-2	ASSLDGGLPYGYT
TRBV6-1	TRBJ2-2	ASVQGNTGELF
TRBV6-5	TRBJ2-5	ASSYSLGQPTNQETQY
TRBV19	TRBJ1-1	ASTRTGFTEAF
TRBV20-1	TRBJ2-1	SARDNVARSYNEQF
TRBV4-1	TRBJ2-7	ASSQGTDPRYEQY
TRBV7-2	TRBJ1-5	VSSLDGQPQH
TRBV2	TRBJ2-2	ASSESGFRKTGELF
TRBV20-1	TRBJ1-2	SASGAGTAFNVNT
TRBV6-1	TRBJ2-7	ASSTGQAASYEQY
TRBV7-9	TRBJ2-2	ASNPWEGAHTGELF
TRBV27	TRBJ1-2	ASSLVRGYGYT
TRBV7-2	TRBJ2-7	ASSPNLYEQY
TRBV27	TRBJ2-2	ASLLGSRMGNTGELF
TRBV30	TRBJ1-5	AWTGASDQPQH
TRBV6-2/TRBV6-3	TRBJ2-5	ASSYVPLNTKETQY
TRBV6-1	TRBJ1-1	ASTRGGNTEAF
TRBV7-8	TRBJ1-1	ASSLSQATEAF
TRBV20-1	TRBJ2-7	SANQGYEQY
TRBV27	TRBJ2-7	ASSLVGHYEQY
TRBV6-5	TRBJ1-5	ASSYSTGGNQPQH